This entry lists 30 T cell receptor beta chains sequenced from one sample in a study of graft-versus-host responses after intestinal transplantation. TCRdb keeps only in-frame clones here, not all; method: immunoSEQ multiplex PCR. Of about 86,000 clones listed, about 87% were seen once; the top ten hold approximately 0.28%. Which antigens these TCRs recognize remains unknown. This material consisted of unstimulated CD4+ T cells sorted from spleen or lymph node cells, taken before transplant. Receptors originate from a human donor who was the organ donor for an intestinal transplant.

This chain connects TRBV5-1 to TRBJ2-7, with 7 nucleotides matching TRBD1. Germline-derived CDR1 and CDR2 are SGHRS and YFSETQ. The CDR3 is 18 residues long. V was pared by 4 bases and J by 3 bases, with 19 bases of the junction left unmatched. CDR3 region: CASSERPGQLLSYYEQYF. CDR3 DNA sequence: TGCGCCAGCAGCGAGAGACCGGGACAGCTTCTCTCCTACTACGAGCAGTACTTC.

The CDR3 is CASSEGAGGGWAQYF. The DNA of the CDR3 is TGTGCCAGCAGTGAGGGGGCCGGGGGGGGATGGGCCCAGTACTTC. The chain is built from TRBV25-1 and TRBJ2-5, with 8 nucleotides matching TRBD2. With 3 bases clipped from V and 9 bases from J, the junction kept 12 bases outside the gene matches. The CDR3 totals 15 residues. The germline CDR1 and CDR2 sequences are MGHDK and SYGVNS.

This chain connects TRBV5-1 to TRBJ2-7, with TRBD1 identical over 9 bases. CDR1 SGHRS and CDR2 YFSETQ come from the germline V gene. The CDR3 consists of 14 residues. V shed 0 bases and J 6 bases; nucleotides not matched to a gene: 4. Here the CDR3 DNA reads TGCGCCAGCAGCTTGGTGGGACAGGGAAGCGAGCAGTACTTC. Translation: CASSLVGQGSEQYF.

The chain joins TRBV9 to TRBJ1-2; D possibly corresponds to TRBD1 (5 bases). CDR3 length: 18 amino acids. Germline-derived CDR1 and CDR2 are SGDLS and YYNGEE. Trimming shortened V by 0 bases and J by 4 bases, and 22 bases separated the two germline ends. CDR3 DNA: TGTGCCAGCAGCGTAGCTATGGACACCTTCGAGACTAGCTATGGCTACACCTTC. It yields the protein CASSVAMDTFETSYGYTF.

Turning to this clone: The same CDR3 can be traced to other DNA sequences in this sample. The genes are TRBV7-9 and TRBJ2-7, with 11 bases matching TRBD2. This CDR3 is built from 16 residues. Germline V gene data show CDR1 as SEHNR and CDR2 as FQNEAQ (reference sequence). Trimming at V came to 3 bases and at J to 1 base, leaving 5 bases not matched to a gene. In DNA form, the CDR3 reads TGTGCCAGCAGCTTGGCTAGCGGGAGGTCATCCTACGAGCAGTACTTC. Translated, it gives CASSLASGRSSYEQYF.

This chain links TRBV10-2 with TRBJ1-3, with no clear D. The CDR3 loop spans 14 amino acids. The V and J ends lost 9 bases and 2 bases respectively, with 14 bases between them. CDR1 and CDR2 from the germline V gene are WSHSY and SAAADI. The CDR3 nucleotides are TGCGCCAGTGCCCTTACGGGTACTGGAAACACCATATATTTT. The encoded protein is CASALTGTGNTIYF.

The rearrangement uses TRBV21-1 and TRBJ2-7; TRBD1, the D gene given by the table, was not confirmed from the DNA. TRBV21-1 is described as a pseudogene. The CDR3 is made up of 12 amino acids. The CDR3 spells CVRQGYSYEQYF. In DNA, the CDR3 is TGTGTCAGACAGGGATACTCCTACGAGCAGTACTTC.

The chain carries TRBV5-1 and TRBJ2-2; 7 positions match TRBD1. CDR3 size: 14 residues. Germline CDR1 reads SGHRS; CDR2 reads YFSETQ. The junction had 0 bases not matched to a gene; V was cut back by 3 bases and J by 1 base. CDR3 in amino acids: CASSWDRNTGELFF. CDR3 in DNA: TGCGCCAGCAGCTGGGACAGGAACACCGGGGAGCTGTTTTTT.

This clone was detected only a few times. The CDR3 DNA reads TGTGCCAGCAGTGTATCCGGGGTCTCTGGAAACACCATATATTTT. As protein: CASSVSGVSGNTIYF. The chain uses TRBV6-1 and TRBJ1-3; D remains ambiguous. This CDR3 is built from 15 residues. V was pared by 4 bases and J by 0 bases, with 10 bases between. Germline CDR1 reads MNHNS; CDR2 reads SASEGT.

The chain carries TRBV29-1 and TRBJ2-5; D uncertain. The CDR3 runs to 13 residues. Trimming stripped 6 bases from V and 1 base from J, with 12 bases between. Germline CDR1 and CDR2: SQVTM and ANQGSEA. The CDR3 DNA follows: TGCAGCGTGTCCAGACTTTTCCAAGAGACCCAGTACTTC. Amino acids: CSVSRLFQETQYF.

This clone was counted a single time. The chain uses TRBV2 and TRBJ2-5; 8 bases match TRBD1. CDR1 is SNHLY, CDR2 FYNNEI, per germline. V lost 3 bases to trimming and J lost 4 bases; unmatched junction nucleotides: 1. This CDR3 comprises 13 residues. This CDR3 is CASSDGTGETQYF. The CDR3 DNA reads TGTGCCAGCAGTGATGGGACAGGAGAGACCCAGTACTTC.

The genes are TRBV6-5 and TRBJ1-5; a weak D match, TRBD1 (5 bases). V was trimmed by 6 bases and J by 1 base, leaving 10 bases between them. This CDR3 region has 14 residues. In germline, CDR1 is MNHEY, CDR2 SVGAGI. The CDR3 DNA follows: TGTGCCAGCAGCCCCGACAGAAGCAATCAGCCCCAGCATTTT. Its protein product is CASSPDRSNQPQHF.

This clone appeared once. V and J are TRBV5-1 and TRBJ1-6, with D tentatively TRBD1 (6 bases). Germline CDR1 reads SGHRS; CDR2 reads YFSETQ. This CDR3 spans 17 amino acids. V was cut by 0 bases and J by 8 bases, with 18 bases left in between. The chain's CDR3 is CASSLGQANLNYSPLHF. The CDR3 bases are TGCGCCAGCAGCTTGGGACAGGCTAATCTCAACTATTCACCCCTCCACTTT.

The chain recombines TRBV4-2 with TRBJ2-3, with no clear D. CDR3 length equals 16 residues. Looked up from germline, CDR1 is LGHNA and CDR2 is YNFKEQ. V lost 0 bases, J lost 2 bases, and 12 bases lay in between. This chain's CDR3 is CASSQDRGGYTDTQYF. DNA for the CDR3: TGTGCCAGCAGCCAAGATCGAGGCGGCTACACAGATACGCAGTATTTT.

The V gene is TRBV28, the J gene TRBJ1-4; 7 bases fit TRBD1. V gave up 7 bases and J gave up 8 bases; unmatched junction bases: 13. Per germline, CDR1 MDHEN and CDR2 SYDVKM. The CDR3 is 15 amino acids. The chain's CDR3 is CASIPRQGNREKLFF. CDR3 bases: TGTGCCAGCATCCCCCGACAGGGCAACAGAGAAAAACTGTTTTTT.

The rearrangement uses TRBV28 and TRBJ1-5; D possibly corresponds to TRBD1 (6 bases). Trimming left V 5 bases short and J 4 bases short, with 21 bases between. The CDR3 consists of 17 residues. Germline CDR1 and CDR2: MDHEN and SYDVKM. The CDR3 is CASSPRGGGRRNQPQHF. DNA for the CDR3: TGTGCCAGCAGTCCCCGTGGGGGGGGCCGACGGAATCAGCCCCAGCATTTT.

This chain connects TRBV19 to TRBJ2-1; TRBD2 matches 10 bases. V trimming: 6 bases; J trimming: 7 bases; junction bases outside the gene matches: 9. Per germline, CDR1 LNHDA and CDR2 SQIVND (reference sequence). The CDR3 consists of 15 residues. CDR3: CASSSEGLARNEQFF. The DNA of the CDR3 is TGTGCCAGTAGCTCCGAGGGACTAGCGCGGAATGAGCAGTTCTTC.

This chain connects TRBV15 to TRBJ2-7; D perhaps matches TRBD1 (6 bases). This CDR3 is built from 18 residues. With 4 bases removed from V and 0 bases from J, the gap between germline ends came to 22 bases. From germline, CDR1 is LNHNV and CDR2 YYDKDF (reference sequence). CDR3 sequence: CATSKGRWQGLSSYEQYF. For the CDR3, the DNA is TGTGCCACCAGCAAGGGAAGGTGGCAGGGGCTAAGCTCCTACGAGCAGTACTTC.

The CDR3 bases are TGCGCCAGCAGCCTCACGACTAGCTCGTCCTACAATGAGCAGTTCTTC. Residues: CASSLTTSSSYNEQFF. The rearrangement uses TRBV4-3 and TRBJ2-1; 7 bases align to TRBD2. Germline V lookup: CDR1 LGHNA, CDR2 YSLEER. Trimming cost V 4 bases and J 1 base; bases outside gene matches: 7. This CDR3 spans 16 amino acids.

This chain connects TRBV27 to TRBJ1-5; no reliable D call. The CDR3 has 14 residues. Germline lookup yields CDR1 MNHEY and CDR2 SMNVEV (reference sequence). V lost 3 bases, J lost 5 bases, and 11 bases lay in between. The CDR3 is CASSLRAPDQPQHF. The CDR3 nucleotides are TGTGCCAGCAGTTTGAGGGCTCCGGATCAGCCCCAGCATTTT.

V gene TRBV10-3 combines with J gene TRBJ2-5, with 7 bases lining up with TRBD2. This CDR3 comprises 12 residues. V lost 8 bases to trimming and J lost 7 bases; unmatched junction nucleotides: 7. Per germline, CDR1 ENHRY and CDR2 SYGVKD. Written as DNA, the CDR3 is TGTGCCATCTCGGGGACTAAGGGGACCCAGTACTTC. It is translated as CAISGTKGTQYF.

The genes are TRBV5-1 and TRBJ2-3; TRBD1 matches 7 bases. V lost 3 bases, J lost 5 bases, and 6 bases stayed unmatched. Per the germline V gene, CDR1 is SGHRS and CDR2 is YFSETQ. This CDR3 is 14 amino acids long. For the CDR3, the DNA is TGCGCCAGCAGCTGGGGACAGCGAGTAGATACGCAGTATTTT. Residues: CASSWGQRVDTQYF.

The rearrangement joins TRBV21-1 to TRBJ2-5; TRBD2 reflects the table's D call only, with no check against the DNA. TRBV21-1 is reported as a pseudogene. This CDR3 has 16 residues. CDR3 protein: CASSKVRTSGQETQYF. The CDR3 DNA sequence: TGTGCCAGCAGCAAAGTTCGGACTAGCGGCCAAGAGACCCAGTACTTC.

CDR3 loop: CSAPQAPQETQYF. In DNA, the CDR3 is TGCAGCGCCCCCCAGGCGCCCCAAGAGACCCAGTACTTC. This sequence joins TRBV29-1 and TRBJ2-5; D gene uncertain. V was clipped by 7 bases and J by 1 base, with 13 bases between them. In germline, CDR1 is SQVTM, CDR2 ANQGSEA. The CDR3 is 13 amino acids.

The chain links TRBV6-6 to TRBJ1-2, with TRBD1 as a possible D gene (5 bases). CDR1 MNHNY and CDR2 SVGAGI come from the germline V gene (reference sequence). Deletions cut 5 bases from V and 0 bases from J, with 10 bases between. There are 14 residues in the CDR3. The CDR3: CASSRQIPNYGYTF. In DNA, the CDR3 is TGTGCCAGCAGTCGACAGATACCTAACTATGGCTACACCTTC.

This sequence joins TRBV6-6 and TRBJ2-5; D is perhaps TRBD2 (6 bases). The J call may be faulty, since TRBJ2-7 better matches the DNA end. The CDR3 runs to 14 residues. CDR1 is MNHNY, CDR2 SVGAGI, per germline (reference sequence). The CDR3 region is CASSYETSHYEQYF. The CDR3 coding sequence is TGTGCCAGCAGTTACGAGACTAGTCATTACGAGCAGTACTTC.

In nucleotides, the CDR3 is TGCGCCAGCAGCTTGGCGCCGGGGGAAAAACTGTTTTTT. Its protein is CASSLAPGEKLFF. The chain combines TRBV5-1 with TRBJ1-4, with no clear D. Between the trimmed V and J ends, which lost 0 bases and 8 bases, there was a span of 8 bases. Germline V gene sequence: CDR1 SGHRS, CDR2 YFSETQ. CDR3 size: 13 residues.

The J gene is TRBJ2-1, the V gene TRBV5-1; 8 bases match TRBD2. The CDR3 runs 17 residues. The J segment lost 0 bases and the V segment lost 0 bases, leaving 5 bases of the junction unmatched. Germline V gene sequence: CDR1 SGHRS, CDR2 YFSETQ. The CDR3, as DNA: TGCGCCAGCAGCTTGGGGAAGAGCGGGGGCTCCTACAATGAGCAGTTCTTC. It is translated as CASSLGKSGGSYNEQFF.

The rearrangement joins TRBV15 to TRBJ1-4; no clear D. Trimming shortened V by 0 bases and J by 6 bases, and 14 bases separated the two germline ends. Germline V gene sequence: CDR1 LNHNV, CDR2 YYDKDF (reference sequence). The CDR3 consists of 16 residues. The CDR3 region has the DNA TGTGCCACCAGCAGAGATTTCCCAGGTGGTTATGAAAAACTGTTTTTT. This sequence encodes CATSRDFPGGYEKLFF.

The chain carries TRBV5-4 and TRBJ2-5, with 11 bases matching TRBD2. Germline V gene sequence: CDR1 SGHNT, CDR2 YYREEE (reference sequence). This CDR3 is 12 amino acids long. Trimming took 8 bases from V and 3 from J; bases not matched to a gene: 0. Here the CDR3 reads CASSGGEETQYF. The CDR3 DNA is TGTGCCAGTAGCGGGGGGGAAGAGACCCAGTACTTC.